The clone carrying this T cell receptor (beta chain) has at least ten counts. What it recognizes is unknown. Samples came from axillary lymph nodes draining the breast cancer. A single record per CDR3 protein comes from TCRdb applying MiXCR to the multiplex PCR reads. The repertoire holds about 270,000 distinct CDR3 sequences, with 30% to 35% as singletons. These data come from a study of breast tumors, draining lymph nodes, adjacent tissues. Whole-study results and caveats: Luminal-like breast cancer showed significantly higher tumor–nontumor repertoire similarity than basal-like. Findings are consistent with lymph node origin and intratumoral expansion of most tumor T cells.

This receptor was identified in a female donor with breast cancer. Some clones in this sample may be carry-over from other donors' samples. The sequenced sample consisted of axillary lymph node tissue.

CDR3 nucleotide sequence: TGTGCCAGCAGTGAGCAGGGGGGTAGGGAGACCCAGTACTTC. Translation: CASSEQGGRETQYF. The J gene is TRBJ2-5, the V gene TRBV2; D is perhaps TRBD1 (7 bases). V was shortened by 3 bases and J by 5 bases, with 13 bases between the two germline ends. The CDR3 consists of 14 residues. CDR1 and CDR2 (germline): SNHLY, FYNNEI.